This T cell receptor (beta chain) originates from a study of shared clonotypes between healthy human individuals. Selected positively for CCR7 and CD45RO-negative, naive CD8 cells excluded terminally differentiated effector memory CD45RA+ cells. The CDR3 extends over 15 amino acids. The germline V gene has CDR1 MGHRA and CDR2 YSYEKL. V lost 0 bases to trimming and J lost 2 bases, with 8 bases between them. General study points: When compared with the clonotypes that were shared by all four sorted-subset donors, the non-shared clonotypes turned out to have lower generation probabilities.

TCRdb's table, derived via immunoSEQ multiplex PCR, lists solely in-frame clones and lacks some. The table includes about 1,800,000 clones, about 94% detected once. Concerning this clone: Its antigen is unknown.

This clonotype was sampled from a man aged 18 to 29 in good health. V is TRBV4-1 and J is TRBJ2-1; the D gene could be TRBD1 or TRBD2 (5 bases each). Sequences were obtained from naive CD8+ T cells sorted from blood. This chain's CDR3 is CASSQDLGAYNEQFF. In DNA form, the CDR3 reads TGCGCCAGCAGCCAAGATCTGGGGGCCTACAATGAGCAGTTCTTC.